This T cell receptor beta chain was obtained from a study of technical replicates of blood from several donors (dated by TCRdb to 2016 to 2017). Library preparation used the immunoSEQ multiplex PCR assay. TCRdb stores this immuneACCESS table with in-frame sequences only. Part of the clones is absent; in the studies checked, under half of the shortfall reflects unresolved V genes, and no reason is known for the rest. The sample records under 90,000 clones, roughly 98% of which are singletons. Of the sample, approximately 0.15% falls within the top ten clones. Cut back by 5 bases and 0 bases, the V and J ends lie 10 bases apart. Measured from the cysteine to the phenylalanine, the CDR3 is 14 residues long. Only CDR3 DNA remains: 42 bases, in frame from the first base. Via the germline V gene, CDR1 is SNHLY and CDR2 FYNNEI. Of note for this clone: Its antigen is still unknown. No base-level quality is on record; no much larger clone is a single base apart.

This receptor was identified in a human donor in good health. This receptor chain uses TRBV2 and TRBJ1-1; the D gene is not confidently resolved. The source material was T cells isolated from PBMCs. Read as DNA, the sequence is TGTGCCAGCAGTAAAGGACTGATGAACACTGAAGCTTTCTTT. The resulting protein is CASSKGLMNTEAFF.